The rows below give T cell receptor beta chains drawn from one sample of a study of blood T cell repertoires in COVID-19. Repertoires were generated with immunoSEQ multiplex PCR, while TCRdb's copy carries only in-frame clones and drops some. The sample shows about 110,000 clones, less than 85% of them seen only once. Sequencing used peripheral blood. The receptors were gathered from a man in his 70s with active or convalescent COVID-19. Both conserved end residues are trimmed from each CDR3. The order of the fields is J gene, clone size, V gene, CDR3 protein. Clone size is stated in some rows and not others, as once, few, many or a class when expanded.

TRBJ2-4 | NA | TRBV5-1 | ASALGLAKNIQY
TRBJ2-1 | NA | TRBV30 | AWRRGVYNEQF
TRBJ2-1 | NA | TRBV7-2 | ASSLGHQDEQF
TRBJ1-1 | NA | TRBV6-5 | ASRGGGATEAF
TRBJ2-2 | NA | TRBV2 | ASSDSGTGGTGELF
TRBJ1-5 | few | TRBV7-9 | ASSLGAGGQPQH
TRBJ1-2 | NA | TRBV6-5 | ASSYGGQPYGYT
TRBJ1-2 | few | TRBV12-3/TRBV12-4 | ASSSGQGYGYT
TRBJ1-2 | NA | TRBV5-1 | ASSLAQNYGYT
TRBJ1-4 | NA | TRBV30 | AWSVFTAGTNEKLF